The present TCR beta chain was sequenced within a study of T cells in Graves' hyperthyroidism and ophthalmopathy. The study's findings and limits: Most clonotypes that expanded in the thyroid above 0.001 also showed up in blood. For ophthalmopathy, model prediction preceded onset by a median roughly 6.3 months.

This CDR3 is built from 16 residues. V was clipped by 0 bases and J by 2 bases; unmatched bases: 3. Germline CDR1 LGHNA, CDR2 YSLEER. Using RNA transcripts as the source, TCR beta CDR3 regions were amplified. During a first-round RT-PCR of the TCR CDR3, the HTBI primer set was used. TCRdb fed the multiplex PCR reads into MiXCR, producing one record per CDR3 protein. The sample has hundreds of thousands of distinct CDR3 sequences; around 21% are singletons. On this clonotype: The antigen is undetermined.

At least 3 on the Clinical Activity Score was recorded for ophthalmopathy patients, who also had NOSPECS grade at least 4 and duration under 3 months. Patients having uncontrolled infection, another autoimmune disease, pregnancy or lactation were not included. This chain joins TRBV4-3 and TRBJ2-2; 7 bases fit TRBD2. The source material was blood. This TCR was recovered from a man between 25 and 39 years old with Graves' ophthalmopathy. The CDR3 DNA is TGCGCCAGCAGCCAAGAACCTAGCGGAAACACCGGGGAGCTGTTTTTT. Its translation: CASSQEPSGNTGELFF.